A single T cell receptor beta chain is shown here with its context. The data are from a study of cytomegalovirus exposure and HLA in healthy donors. Researchers ran the PCR with 60 Vbeta and 13 Jbeta primers. Some clones are missing from TCRdb's copy, which holds only in-frame ones; the method was immunoSEQ multiplex PCR. The sample includes about 160,000 clones. CDR1 is LNHDA and CDR2 is SQIVND in the germline V gene (reference sequence). V shed 3 bases, J shed 7 bases, and the junction held 7 bases outside the gene matches. CDR3 length equals 14 residues. This clonotype was sampled from a man under 40 in good health and CMV-seronegative. This rearrangement joins TRBV19 to TRBJ1-2; TRBD1 matches 8 bases. Sequenced material: PBMCs. CDR3 amino acids: CASSIPGGGVGYTF. The DNA of the CDR3 is TGTGCCAGTAGTATTCCAGGGGGCGGCGTTGGCTACACCTTC.